This T cell receptor (beta chain) was sequenced in a study of T-cell memory formation after mild COVID-19. Findings of the study overall: Among clones peaking at day 37 in the second wave, SARS-CoV-2 specificity remained unconfirmed. A balance of CD4 and CD8 characterized clones contracting day 15 to 85, whereas later expanders leaned CD4+. Among CD4+ contracting clones, most were CM and EM, and CD8+ ones EMRA.

This clonotype was counted between two and nine times. What it recognizes is unknown. TCR alpha and TCR beta cDNA libraries with sample barcodes and UMIs came from 5'RACE using constant-segment primers. Each CDR3 protein is one row after TCRdb ran MiXCR on the 5' RACE reads. Among around 300,000 distinct CDR3 sequences listed, roughly 13% were seen once. This CDR3 region has 14 residues. The ends lost 0 bases at V and 11 bases at J; junction bases unmatched: 6. Germline-derived CDR1 and CDR2 are SGHDT and YYEEEE. This sequence was found in a man younger than 35 who had mild COVID-19 (a few samples of this study predate the infection). Cell type and time point are not known. The chain combines TRBV5-6 with TRBJ2-1, with 9 positions matching TRBD2. Sequencing was done on a sample of PBMCs or a T cell subset sorted from them (not recorded which). The CDR3 loop is CASSLGLAASKQFF. For the CDR3, the DNA is TGTGCCAGCAGCTTGGGACTAGCGGCCTCCAAGCAGTTCTTC.